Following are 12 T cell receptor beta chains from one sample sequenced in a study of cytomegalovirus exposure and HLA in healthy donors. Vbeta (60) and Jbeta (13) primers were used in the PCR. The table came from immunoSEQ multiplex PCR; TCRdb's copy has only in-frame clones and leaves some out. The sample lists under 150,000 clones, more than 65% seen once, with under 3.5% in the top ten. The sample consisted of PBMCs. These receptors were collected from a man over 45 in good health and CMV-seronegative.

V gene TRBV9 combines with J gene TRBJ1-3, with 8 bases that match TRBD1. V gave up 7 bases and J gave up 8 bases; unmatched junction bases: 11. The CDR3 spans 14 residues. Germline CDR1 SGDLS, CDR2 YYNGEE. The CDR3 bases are TGTGCCAGCGGATACGGGACAGGCGAGGACACCATATATTTT. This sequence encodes CASGYGTGEDTIYF.

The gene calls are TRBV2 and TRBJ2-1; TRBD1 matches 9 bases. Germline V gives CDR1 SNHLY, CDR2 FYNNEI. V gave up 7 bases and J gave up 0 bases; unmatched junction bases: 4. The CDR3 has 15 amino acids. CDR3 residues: CASIPTGGSYNEQFF. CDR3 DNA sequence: TGTGCCAGCATCCCGACAGGGGGCTCCTACAATGAGCAGTTCTTC.

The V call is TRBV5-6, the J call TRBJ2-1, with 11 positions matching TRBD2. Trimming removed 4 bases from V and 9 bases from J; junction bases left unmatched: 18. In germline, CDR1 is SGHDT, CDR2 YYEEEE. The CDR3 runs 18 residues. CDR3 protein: CASSEPSGTSGGFGEQFF. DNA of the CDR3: TGTGCCAGCAGCGAGCCATCTGGAACTAGCGGGGGATTTGGTGAGCAGTTCTTC.

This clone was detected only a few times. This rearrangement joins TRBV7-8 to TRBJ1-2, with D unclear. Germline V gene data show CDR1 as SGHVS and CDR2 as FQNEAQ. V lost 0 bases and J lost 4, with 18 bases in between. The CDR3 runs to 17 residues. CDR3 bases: TGTGCCAGCAGCTTAGCTCAGGCAGGCGGGTCCCTCTATGGCTACACCTTC. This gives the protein CASSLAQAGGSLYGYTF.

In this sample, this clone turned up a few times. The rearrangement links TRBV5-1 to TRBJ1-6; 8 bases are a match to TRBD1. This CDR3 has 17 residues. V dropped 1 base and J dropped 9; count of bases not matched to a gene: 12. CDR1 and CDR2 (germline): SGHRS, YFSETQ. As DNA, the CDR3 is TGCGCCAGCAGCTTGAAGGTCCAGTCAGGGGGCGGTTCACCCCTCCACTTT. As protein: CASSLKVQSGGGSPLHF. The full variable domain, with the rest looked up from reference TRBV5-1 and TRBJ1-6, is KAGVTQTPRYLIKTRGQQVTLSCSPISGHRSVSWYQQTPGQGLQFLFEYFSETQRNKGNFPGRFSGRQFSNSRSEMNVSTLELGDSALYLCASSLKVQSGGGSPLHFGNGTRLTVT.

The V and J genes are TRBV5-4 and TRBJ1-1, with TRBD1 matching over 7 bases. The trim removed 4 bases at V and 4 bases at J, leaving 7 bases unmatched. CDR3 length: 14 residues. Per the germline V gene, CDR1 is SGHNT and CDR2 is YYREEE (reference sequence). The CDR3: CASSGDSGATEAFF. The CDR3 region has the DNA TGTGCCAGCAGCGGGGACAGTGGGGCCACTGAAGCTTTCTTT.

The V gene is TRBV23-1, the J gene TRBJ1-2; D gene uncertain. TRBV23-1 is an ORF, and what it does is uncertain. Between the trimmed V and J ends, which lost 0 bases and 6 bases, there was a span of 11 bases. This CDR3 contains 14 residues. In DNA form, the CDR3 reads TGCGCCAGCAGTCAATCCCCCGGTCAGGATGGCTACACCTTC. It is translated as CASSQSPGQDGYTF.

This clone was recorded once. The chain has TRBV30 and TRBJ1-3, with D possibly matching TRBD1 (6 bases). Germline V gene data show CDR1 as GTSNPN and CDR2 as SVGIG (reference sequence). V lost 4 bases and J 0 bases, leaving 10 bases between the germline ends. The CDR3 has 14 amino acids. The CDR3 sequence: CAWMTGFSGNTIYF. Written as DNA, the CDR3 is TGTGCCTGGATGACAGGTTTCTCTGGAAACACCATATATTTT.

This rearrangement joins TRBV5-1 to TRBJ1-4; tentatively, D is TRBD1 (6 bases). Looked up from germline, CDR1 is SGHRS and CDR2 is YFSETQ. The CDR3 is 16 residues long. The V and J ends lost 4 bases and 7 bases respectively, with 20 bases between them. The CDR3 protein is CASSPGWGQGGEKLFF. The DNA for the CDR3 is TGCGCCAGCAGCCCGGGTTGGGGGCAGGGTGGTGAAAAACTGTTTTTT.

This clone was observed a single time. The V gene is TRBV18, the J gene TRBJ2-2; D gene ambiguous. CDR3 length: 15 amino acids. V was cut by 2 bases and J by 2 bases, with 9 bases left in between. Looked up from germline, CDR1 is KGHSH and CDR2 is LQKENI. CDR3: CASSPGAINTGELFF. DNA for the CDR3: TGTGCCAGCTCACCAGGAGCAATTAACACCGGGGAGCTGTTTTTT.

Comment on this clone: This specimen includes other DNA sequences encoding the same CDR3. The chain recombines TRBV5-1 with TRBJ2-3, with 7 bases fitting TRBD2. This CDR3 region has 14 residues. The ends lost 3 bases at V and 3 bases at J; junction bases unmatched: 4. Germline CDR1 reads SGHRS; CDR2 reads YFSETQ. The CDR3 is CASSSWGGTDTQYF. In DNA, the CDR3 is TGCGCCAGCAGCTCCTGGGGGGGGACAGATACGCAGTATTTT.

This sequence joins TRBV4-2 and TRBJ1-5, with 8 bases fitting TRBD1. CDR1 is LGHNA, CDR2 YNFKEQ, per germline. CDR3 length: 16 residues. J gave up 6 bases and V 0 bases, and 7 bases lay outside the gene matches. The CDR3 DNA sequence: TGTGCCAGCAGCCAAGATTTCGGACAGGGCAGTCAGCCCCAGCATTTT. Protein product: CASSQDFGQGSQPQHF.